This T cell receptor beta chain was found in a study of T cell changes during pregnancy in multiple sclerosis. Produced via immunoSEQ multiplex PCR; TCRdb's table is partial and in-frame only. Of around 16,000 clones in the sample, around 83% were seen once. The ends were cut back, 10 bases at V and 3 bases at J, with 14 bases in the middle. Per germline, CDR1 SGHRS and CDR2 YFSETQ. The CDR3 spans 13 residues. The clonotype originates from a female donor in good health, enrolled as a control in a pregnancy study. This sequence joins TRBV5-1 and TRBJ2-1; D perhaps matches TRBD1 (6 bases). The sequences come from CD8+ T cells from peripheral blood mononuclear cells, collected after pregnancy. In DNA form, the CDR3 reads TGCGCCCTTGCGAGGGGGAACTACAATGAGCAGTTCTTC. This sequence encodes CALARGNYNEQFF.